The present T cell receptor beta chain was sequenced within a study of cytomegalovirus exposure and HLA in healthy donors. Broader study findings: It was about 180 TCR beta chains that were listed as cytomegalovirus-associated.

With regard to this clone: Antigen specificity is unknown.

There are 14 residues in the CDR3. V lost 3 bases and J 1 base, leaving 9 bases between the germline ends. The germline gives CDR1 ENHRY, CDR2 SYGVKD. It was with 60 Vbeta and 13 Jbeta primers that the PCR ran. Sequenced by immunoSEQ multiplex PCR; TCRdb stores in-frame clones only, minus some. The sample has about 110,000 clones, approximately 78% seen once. The V gene is TRBV10-3, the J gene TRBJ2-5; a possible D gene is TRBD2 (5 bases). Sequenced sample: PBMCs. This clonotype originated in a woman in her twenties or thirties in good health and CMV-seronegative. Here the CDR3 reads CAISDPAAQETQYF. The DNA for the CDR3 is TGTGCCATCAGTGACCCAGCGGCCCAAGAGACCCAGTACTTC.